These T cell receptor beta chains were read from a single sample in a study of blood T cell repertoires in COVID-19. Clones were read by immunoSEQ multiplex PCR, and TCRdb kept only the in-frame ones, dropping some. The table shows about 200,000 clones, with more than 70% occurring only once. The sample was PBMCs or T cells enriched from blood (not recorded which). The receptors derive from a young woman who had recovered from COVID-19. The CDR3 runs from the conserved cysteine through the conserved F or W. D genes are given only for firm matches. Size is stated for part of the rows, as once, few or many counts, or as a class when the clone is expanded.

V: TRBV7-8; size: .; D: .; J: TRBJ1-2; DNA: TGTGCCAGCAGCTTAGTTTTTCCCGGTTCACCCCATGGCTACACCTTC; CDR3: CASSLVFPGSPHGYTF
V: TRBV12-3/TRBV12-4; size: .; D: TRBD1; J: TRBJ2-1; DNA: TGTGCCAGCAGTCTGACAGGGGCTGAGCAGTTCTTC; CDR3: CASSLTGAEQFF
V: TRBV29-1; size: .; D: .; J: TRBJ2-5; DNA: TGCAGCGTTGAGGGAAGGCTAGCGCGTCAAGAGACCCAGTACTTC; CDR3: CSVEGRLARQETQYF
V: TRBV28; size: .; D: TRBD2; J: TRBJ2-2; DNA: TGTGCCAGCACCCCCGGGGGGGCTAGCGGGGATTCGAACACCGGGGAGCTGTTTTTT; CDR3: CASTPGGASGDSNTGELFF
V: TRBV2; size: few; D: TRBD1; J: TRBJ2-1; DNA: TGTGCCAGCAGTGACTTGACAGGGGGCATAGGACTAGGGGTCTTC; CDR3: CASSDLTGGIGLGVF
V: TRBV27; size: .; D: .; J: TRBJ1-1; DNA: TGTGCCAGCAGTTTAGGAGACAGATTGAACACTGAAGCTTTCTTT; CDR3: CASSLGDRLNTEAFF
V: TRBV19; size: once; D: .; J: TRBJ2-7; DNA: TGTGCCAGTAGTATTAATGCGGGTGCCGGGGTTAGCTCCTACGAGCAGTACTTC; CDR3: CASSINAGAGVSSYEQYF
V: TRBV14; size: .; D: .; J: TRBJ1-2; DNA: TGTGCCAGCAGCCGGGACACTAACTATGGCTACACCTTC; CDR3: CASSRDTNYGYTF
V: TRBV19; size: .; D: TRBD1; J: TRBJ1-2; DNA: TGTGCCAGTAGTATCGACAGGGAAAGCGGCTACACCTTC; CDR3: CASSIDRESGYTF
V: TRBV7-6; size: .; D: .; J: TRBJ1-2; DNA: TGTGCCAGCAGCTTGTACGCTGATAGCGGCTACACCTTC; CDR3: CASSLYADSGYTF
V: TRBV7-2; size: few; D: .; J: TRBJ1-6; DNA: TGTGCCAGCAGCTTAAGCCTGGGAGATGCGAGATCACCCCTCCACTTT; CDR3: CASSLSLGDARSPLHF
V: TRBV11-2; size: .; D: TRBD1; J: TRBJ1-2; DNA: TGTGCCAGCAGCTTATCCCCGGGACAGGGAAGAACGAAATATGGCTACACCTTC; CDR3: CASSLSPGQGRTKYGYTF
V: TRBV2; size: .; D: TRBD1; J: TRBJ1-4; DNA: TGTGCCAGCATACCACAGGGGATCAATCCAAAACTGTTTTTT; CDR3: CASIPQGINPKLFF
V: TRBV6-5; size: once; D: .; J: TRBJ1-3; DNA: TGTGCCAGCGGTATACAGGGAACCTCTGGAAACACCATATATTTT; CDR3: CASGIQGTSGNTIYF
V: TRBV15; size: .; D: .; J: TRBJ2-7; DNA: TGTGCCTCGTCTGGGGGGAGCTACGAGCAGTACTTC; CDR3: CASSGGSYEQYF
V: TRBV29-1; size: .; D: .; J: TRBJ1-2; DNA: TGCAGCGTTACCGCCCTATTAGCTAACTATGGCTACACCTTC; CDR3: CSVTALLANYGYTF
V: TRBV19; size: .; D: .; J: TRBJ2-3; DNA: TGTGCCAGTAGTATTCTGGCAGGGGGCACAGATACGCAGTATTTT; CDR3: CASSILAGGTDTQYF
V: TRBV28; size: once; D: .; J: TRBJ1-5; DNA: TGTGCCAGCAGTTTATTAGACTGGAATCAGCCCCAGCATTTT; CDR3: CASSLLDWNQPQHF
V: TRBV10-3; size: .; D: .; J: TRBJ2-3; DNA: TGTGCCATCAGTGAATCATGGGGCACTAGCACAGATACGCAGTATTTT; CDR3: CAISESWGTSTDTQYF
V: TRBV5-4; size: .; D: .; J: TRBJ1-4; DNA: TGTGCCAGCAGCCTCAGTGCAACTAATGAAAAACTGTTTTTT; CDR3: CASSLSATNEKLFF
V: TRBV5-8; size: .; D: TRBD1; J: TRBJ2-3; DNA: TGTGCCAGCAGCTTGGCAGGGGGTCCCACAGATACGCAGTATTTT; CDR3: CASSLAGGPTDTQYF
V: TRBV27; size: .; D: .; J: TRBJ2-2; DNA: TGTGCCAGCAGTTTTCTCAGGGAAGGGCTCACCGGGGAGCTGTTTTTT; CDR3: CASSFLREGLTGELFF
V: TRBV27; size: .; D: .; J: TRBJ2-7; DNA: TGTGCCAGCAGTTTACTAGGATCTGGCGAGCAGTACTTC; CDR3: CASSLLGSGEQYF
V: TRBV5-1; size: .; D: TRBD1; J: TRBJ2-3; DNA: TGCGCCAGCAGCGCACAGGGGAATAGAGATACGCAGTATTTT; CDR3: CASSAQGNRDTQYF
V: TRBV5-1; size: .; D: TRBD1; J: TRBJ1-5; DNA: TGCGCCAGCAGCCCGACAGGGGGAGGTCAGCCCCAGCATTTT; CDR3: CASSPTGGGQPQHF
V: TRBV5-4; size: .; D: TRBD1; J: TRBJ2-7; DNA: TGTGCCAGCAGCACCTCTCAGGGGGCGGCCTACGAGCAGTACTTC; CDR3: CASSTSQGAAYEQYF
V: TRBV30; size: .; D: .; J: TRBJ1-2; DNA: TGTGCCTGGAGTGGCTTAGGAGCTAACTATGGCTACACCTTC; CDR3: CAWSGLGANYGYTF
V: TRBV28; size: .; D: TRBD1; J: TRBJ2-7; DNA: TGTGCCAGCAGTCTCGGACAGGGTCTGGCCTACGAGCAGTACTTC; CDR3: CASSLGQGLAYEQYF
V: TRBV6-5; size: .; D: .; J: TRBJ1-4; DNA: TGTGCCAGCAGTCCGTTCGGGACACAAAATGAAAAACTGTTTTTT; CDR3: CASSPFGTQNEKLFF
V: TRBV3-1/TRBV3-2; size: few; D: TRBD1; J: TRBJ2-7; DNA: TGTGCCAGCAGCCAGATGCCGGGACAGGGGTACGAGCAGTACTTC; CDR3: CASSQMPGQGYEQYF
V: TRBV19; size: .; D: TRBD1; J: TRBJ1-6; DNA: TGTGCCAGTAGTTACCCCGGGACAGACTCACCCCTCCACTTT; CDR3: CASSYPGTDSPLHF
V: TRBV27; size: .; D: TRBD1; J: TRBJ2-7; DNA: TGTGCCAGCAGTTTAGGGACAGGGTACGAGCAGTACTTC; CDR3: CASSLGTGYEQYF
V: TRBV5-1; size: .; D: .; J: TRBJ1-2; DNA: TGCGCCAGCAGCCCCGACAGCCTCCTCTATGGCTACACCTTC; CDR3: CASSPDSLLYGYTF
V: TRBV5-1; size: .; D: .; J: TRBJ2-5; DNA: TGCGCCAGCATGACCGGGACTGCGAAAGAGACCCAGTACTTC; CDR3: CASMTGTAKETQYF
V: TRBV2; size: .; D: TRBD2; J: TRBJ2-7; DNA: TGTGCCAGCAGTGTTACTAGCGGCTACGGGGAGCAGTACTTC; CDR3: CASSVTSGYGEQYF
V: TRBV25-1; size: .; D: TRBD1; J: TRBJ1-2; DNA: TGTGCCAGCAGTGAATCAGGGGGACAGCTCTATGGCTACACCTTC; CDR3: CASSESGGQLYGYTF
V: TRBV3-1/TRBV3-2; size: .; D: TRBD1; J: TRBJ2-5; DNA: TGTGCCAGCAGCCCGACTGACAGGGTAGAGACCCAGTACTTC; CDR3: CASSPTDRVETQYF
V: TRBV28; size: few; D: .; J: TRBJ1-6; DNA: TGTGCCAGCAGTTTGCCAGGGGCCAATTCCCTTTCTTTCAATTCACCCCTCCACTTT; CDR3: CASSLPGANSLSFNSPLHF
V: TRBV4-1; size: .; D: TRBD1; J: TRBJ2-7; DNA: TGCGCCAGCAGCCAAGATAGGGGACAGAGGTCCTACGAGCAGTACTTC; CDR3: CASSQDRGQRSYEQYF
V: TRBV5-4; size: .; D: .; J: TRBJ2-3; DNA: TGTGCCAGCAGCCGACGGGGGATCAACACAGATACGCAGTATTTT; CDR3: CASSRRGINTDTQYF
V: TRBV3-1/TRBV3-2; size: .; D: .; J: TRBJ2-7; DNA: TGTGCCAGCAGCCCCGGGTTGGGGGGGGCATACGAGCAGTACTTC; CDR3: CASSPGLGGAYEQYF
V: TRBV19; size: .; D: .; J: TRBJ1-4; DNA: TGTGCCAGTAGTTTCCCGCAGGGCCGGAAACTGTTTTTT; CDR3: CASSFPQGRKLFF
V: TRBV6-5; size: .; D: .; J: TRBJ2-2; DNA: TGTGCCAGCATCGGAGCGAACACCGGGGAGCTGTTTTTT; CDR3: CASIGANTGELFF
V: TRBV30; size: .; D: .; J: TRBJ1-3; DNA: TGTGCCTGGAGCGAAATAGTGGACAGTAGATGGACCATATATTTT; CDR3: CAWSEIVDSRWTIYF
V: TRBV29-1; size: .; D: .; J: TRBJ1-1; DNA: TGCAGCGTTGAAGCTCTTGCCGGGAACACTGAAGCTTTCTTT; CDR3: CSVEALAGNTEAFF